Listed below are T cell receptor beta chains from one sample, sequenced in a study of blood T cell repertoires in COVID-19. The repertoire was sequenced with immunoSEQ multiplex PCR; TCRdb's copy has only in-frame clones and lacks some. This sample has 160,000 or so clones, with around 90% found just once. Sequencing used peripheral blood. The source of these receptors is a man aged 55 to 70 with active or convalescent COVID-19. The CDR3 runs from the conserved cysteine through the conserved F or W. The D gene is left open where the match is weak. Clone size, where shown, is once, few, many, or a class for clones that have expanded.

V	D	size	J	DNA	CDR3
TRBV6-5	-	-	TRBJ1-2	TGTGCCAGCAGTTACTCGAGGGAAATTGGCTATGGCTACACCTTC	CASSYSREIGYGYTF
TRBV30	TRBD2	few	TRBJ2-1	TGTGCCTGTCCCCGACTAGCGGGATCGACCTACAATGAGCAGTTCTTC	CACPRLAGSTYNEQFF
TRBV6-5	-	-	TRBJ1-1	TGTGCCAGCAGTTACTCCAGGAACACTGAAGCTTTCTTT	CASSYSRNTEAFF
TRBV5-1	TRBD2	-	TRBJ2-3	TGCGCCAGCAGCCTGACTAGCGAGTCAGATACGCAGTATTTT	CASSLTSESDTQYF
TRBV5-1	-	-	TRBJ1-3	TGCGCCAGCAGCTTGTCGATCGGAGTCTCTGGAAACACCATATATTTT	CASSLSIGVSGNTIYF
TRBV7-9	TRBD1	few	TRBJ2-7	TGTGCCAGCAGGGCGGGACAGGGGGCTTCCTACGAGCAGTACTTC	CASRAGQGASYEQYF
TRBV19	-	-	TRBJ1-2	TGTGCCAGTGCTAACCTGGGCTCCAGGGGACGAGGTGGCTACACCTTC	CASANLGSRGRGGYTF
TRBV10-3	-	large	TRBJ1-5	TGTGCCATCAGTGAGTCATGGCAGGATCAGCCCCAGCATTTT	CAISESWQDQPQHF
TRBV15	-	-	TRBJ1-2	TGTGCCACCAGGGGGAGAAACTATGGCTACACCTTC	CATRGRNYGYTF
TRBV7-9	-	-	TRBJ2-7	TGTGCCAGCAGCTTAAGCCAAGAGCAGTACTTC	CASSLSQEQYF
TRBV20-1	-	-	TRBJ2-5	TGCAGTGCTAGACCGTCAGAGACCCAGTACTTC	CSARPSETQYF
TRBV5-1	TRBD1	few	TRBJ1-6	TGCGCCAGCAGCTCAGACAGGGGCATGAATTCACCCCTCCACTTT	CASSSDRGMNSPLHF
TRBV18	-	-	TRBJ1-1	TGTGCCAGCTCACCACCCCACAGGGTGAACACTGAAGCTTTCTTT	CASSPPHRVNTEAFF
TRBV19	TRBD1	-	TRBJ2-7	TGTGCCAGTAGGGAGACAGGGGGCGCCGAGCAGTACTTC	CASRETGGAEQYF
TRBV7-6	TRBD1	-	TRBJ2-1	TGTGCCAGTGCTGGACAGGGGCCCGACTACAATGAGCAGTTCTTC	CASAGQGPDYNEQFF
TRBV5-1	TRBD1	-	TRBJ2-7	TGCGCCAGCAGTTTCGGGACAGGGGCACCGGAGCAGTACTTC	CASSFGTGAPEQYF
TRBV27	-	-	TRBJ1-6	TGTGCCAGCAGCTTAGAGAGTGGGTTGATGGTAGCCAAGCACAATTCACCCCTCCACTTT	CASSLESGLMVAKHNSPLHF
TRBV4-2	-	-	TRBJ1-5	TGTGCCAGCAGCCAAGACCCCGGGAATCAGCCCCAGCATTTT	CASSQDPGNQPQHF
TRBV27	-	once	TRBJ2-1	TGTGCCAGCAGTTCCGCAGGGGCGGACAATGAGCAGTTCTTC	CASSSAGADNEQFF
TRBV20-1	-	-	TRBJ1-1	TGCAGTGCTAGTGGGGGGGGTCCGAACACTGAAGCTTTCTTT	CSASGGGPNTEAFF
TRBV6-1	-	-	TRBJ1-3	TGTGCCAGCAGTGAATTAGGAGGGCCCGGAAACACCATATATTTT	CASSELGGPGNTIYF
TRBV3-1/TRBV3-2	-	-	TRBJ1-1	TGTGCCAGCAGCCTTGGACTCAGGATTGATACTTTCTTT	CASSLGLRIDTFF
TRBV5-1	-	-	TRBJ2-2	TGCGCCAGCAGCTTGGTAGGCGGAGGAGACACCGGGGAGCTGTTTTTT	CASSLVGGGDTGELFF
TRBV5-3	-	-	TRBJ1-2	TGTGCCAGAAGCCGGAACGAGGAAACAGGTTTACTTAAGTACGGCTACACCTTC	CARSRNEETGLLKYGYTF
TRBV6-5	TRBD1	-	TRBJ2-7	TGTGCCAGCAGTTACTCGACGACAGGGCTCTACGAGCAGTACTTC	CASSYSTTGLYEQYF
TRBV4-2	TRBD1	-	TRBJ1-4	TGTGCCAGCAGCCAAGCGGACAGGGAAAATGAAAAACTGTTTTTT	CASSQADRENEKLFF
TRBV21-1	-	-	TRBJ1-1	TGTGCCAATCTGACAGGGGAAATGAACACTGAAGCTTTCTTT	CANLTGEMNTEAFF
TRBV10-1	TRBD2	few	TRBJ2-7	TGCGCCAGCAGTTCAGGACTAGCGGGTGACTACGAGCAGTACTTC	CASSSGLAGDYEQYF
TRBV7-9	-	-	TRBJ2-6	TGTGCCAGCAGCCCCGACGGACTCAACGTCCTGACTTTC	CASSPDGLNVLTF
TRBV5-4	TRBD1	-	TRBJ1-3	TGTGCCAGCAGCCAAGGGACAGGGTCTGGAAACACCATATATTTT	CASSQGTGSGNTIYF
TRBV5-4	-	-	TRBJ1-6	TGTGCCAGCAGCTTGCCCTATGATAATTCACCCCTCCACTTT	CASSLPYDNSPLHF
TRBV5-1	-	-	TRBJ1-1	TGCGCCAGCAGACAAAACACTGAAGCTTTCTTT	CASRQNTEAFF
TRBV9	-	-	TRBJ1-3	TGTGCCAGCAGCGTATCAGCGACCTCTGGAAACACCATATATTTT	CASSVSATSGNTIYF
TRBV19	-	-	TRBJ1-2	TGTGCCACGAAACAGGGTCCCTCTAACTATGGCTACACCTTC	CATKQGPSNYGYTF
TRBV11-1	-	-	TRBJ2-7	TGTGCCAGCAGCTTACTTACGGACACTAACTACGAGCAGTACTTC	CASSLLTDTNYEQYF
TRBV3-1/TRBV3-2	TRBD2	once	TRBJ2-1	TGTGCCAGCAGCCGAACTAGCGGGAGGGCGAATGAGCAGTTCTTC	CASSRTSGRANEQFF
TRBV7-6	-	-	TRBJ2-7	TGTGCCAGCAGCCCGCAGGGGCCCACCTACGAGCAGTACTTC	CASSPQGPTYEQYF
TRBV6-6	-	-	TRBJ1-6	TGTGCCAGCACCCTAGGGGGGGGCGGGAATTCACCCCTCCACTTT	CASTLGGGGNSPLHF
TRBV2	-	-	TRBJ1-1	TGTGCCAGCAGTGAACCAGGGGAATACGCTTTCTTT	CASSEPGEYAFF
TRBV6-5	-	-	TRBJ1-4	TGTGCCAGCAGTTACGAGTCGCCGGGAAAACTGTTTTTT	CASSYESPGKLFF